These 24 T cell receptor beta chains were all obtained from the same sample, sequenced in a study of OX40 agonist ivuxolimab in advanced cancers. Sequencing was performed with immunoSEQ multiplex PCR; in TCRdb, only in-frame clones are kept and a portion is missing. Among 45,000 to 75,000 clones listed, 82% were seen once. The sequencing used CD4+ or CD8+ T cells sorted from blood, collected in a trial of the OX40 agonist ivuxolimab. These receptors all come from an adult with an advanced solid tumor such as melanoma, head and neck, liver or kidney cancer.

The chain joins TRBV11-2 to TRBJ1-2; 8 nucleotides agree with TRBD1. The germline V gene has CDR1 SGHAT and CDR2 FQNNGV. CDR3 length equals 13 residues. After removal of 5 bases from V and 4 bases from J, the junction contained 3 bases not matched to a gene. CDR3 in amino acids: CASSTDRAYGYTF. The CDR3 DNA sequence: TGTGCCAGCAGCACGGACAGGGCCTATGGCTACACCTTC.

The chain employs TRBV7-2 and TRBJ1-2; D is undetermined. Germline V gene sequence: CDR1 SGHTA, CDR2 FQGNSA. The CDR3 contains 16 residues. Trimming removed 1 base from V and 5 bases from J, with 17 bases in between. CDR3 sequence (DNA): TGTGCCAGCAGCTTAGGACCTGGCGGCAGTAGTTATGGCTACACCTTC. It specifies CASSLGPGGSSYGYTF.

The chain links TRBV6-4 to TRBJ2-3; maybe TRBD2 (6 bases). The germline V and J ends were trimmed by 3 bases and 0 bases, with 7 bases remaining between them. This CDR3 has 14 residues. The germline V gene encodes CDR1 MRHNA and CDR2 SNTAGT. The DNA of the CDR3 is TGTGCCAGCAGTGAAGGGACTAGCACAGATACGCAGTATTTT. Protein: CASSEGTSTDTQYF.

The chain couples TRBV6-5 to TRBJ1-2, with 8 bases lining up with TRBD1. The germline gives CDR1 MNHEY, CDR2 SVGAGI. Unmatched junction bases numbered 6, after V lost 8 bases and J lost 4 bases. This CDR3 has 13 residues. The CDR3, as DNA: TGTGCCAGCGCAAAAGGGACAGGCTATGGCTACACCTTC. It encodes CASAKGTGYGYTF.

A few counts support this clone. The chain couples TRBV7-2 to TRBJ2-5; the match to TRBD1 covers 7 bases. Germline lookup yields CDR1 SGHTA and CDR2 FQGNSA. CDR3 length equals 15 residues. V shed 3 bases, J shed 1 base, and the junction held 5 bases outside the gene matches. This CDR3 reads CASSFRDSRQETQYF. The CDR3, as DNA: TGTGCCAGCAGCTTCAGGGACAGTCGCCAAGAGACCCAGTACTTC.

The CDR3 spells CASRVSGTSGGENTGELFF. The DNA of the CDR3 is TGTGCCAGCAGGGTTTCCGGGACTAGCGGGGGGGAGAACACCGGGGAGCTGTTTTTT. The genes are TRBV2 and TRBJ2-2, with 16 nucleotides matching TRBD2. The ends lost 6 bases at V and 1 base at J; junction bases unmatched: 8. This CDR3 is 19 amino acids long. The V gene's germline CDR1 is SNHLY and CDR2 FYNNEI.

This sequence joins TRBV4-1 and TRBJ2-7; 8 bases are shared with TRBD2. Trimming removed 4 bases from V and 6 bases from J; junction bases left unmatched: 17. CDR3 size: 17 residues. Germline V gives CDR1 MGHRA, CDR2 YSYEKL. The CDR3 spells CASSRGLPSGRGGEQYF. As DNA, the CDR3 is TGCGCCAGCAGCCGTGGACTGCCCAGCGGGAGAGGTGGCGAGCAGTACTTC.

The CDR3 region is CASSIGVSYNEQFF. The CDR3 bases are TGTGCCAGTAGTATAGGGGTCTCCTACAATGAGCAGTTCTTC. V is TRBV19 and J is TRBJ2-1; D ambiguous. Deletions cut 1 base from V and 0 bases from J, with 4 bases between. Germline V gene lookup returns CDR1 LNHDA and CDR2 SQIVND (reference sequence). This CDR3 spans 14 amino acids.

The chain combines TRBV19 with TRBJ2-5; 10 nucleotides align to TRBD1. Germline CDR1 is LNHDA and CDR2 is SQIVND (reference sequence). This CDR3 is 15 amino acids long. The V segment lost 4 bases and the J segment 1 base; nucleotides outside the gene matches: 3. CDR3 protein: CASSTRTGGQETQYF. The DNA for the CDR3 is TGTGCCAGTAGTACCCGGACAGGGGGCCAAGAGACCCAGTACTTC.

V and J are TRBV5-8 and TRBJ2-4; 10 bases agree with TRBD2. V lost 1 base, J lost 7 bases, and 11 bases stayed unmatched. The CDR3 has 17 residues. Germline V gene sequence: CDR1 SGHTS, CDR2 YDEGEE. DNA for the CDR3: TGTGCCAGCAGCTTGTCGCGGCTAGCGGGAGTCGGGAACATTCAGTACTTC. This gives the protein CASSLSRLAGVGNIQYF.

This clone was seen a handful of times. CDR3 sequence: CASSEAGLPSGYTF. CDR3 in DNA: TGTGCCAGCAGTGAAGCGGGCCTCCCATCGGGTTACACCTTC. This chain connects TRBV6-1 to TRBJ1-2; no reliable D call. Germline CDR1 MNHNS, CDR2 SASEGT. V lost 0 bases and J 11 bases, leaving 16 bases between the germline ends. The CDR3 covers 14 residues.

The genes are TRBV6-5 and TRBJ2-7; perhaps TRBD1 as D (5 bases). CDR1 and CDR2 from the germline V gene are MNHEY and SVGAGI. V was clipped by 4 bases and J by 2 bases, with 12 bases between them. CDR3 size: 14 residues. The CDR3 is CASSSPSGTYEQYF. The CDR3, as DNA: TGTGCCAGCAGTTCGCCCTCAGGGACCTACGAGCAGTACTTC.

V gene TRBV5-1 combines with J gene TRBJ1-1; D is undetermined. The CDR3 runs 13 residues. CDR1 is SGHRS and CDR2 is YFSETQ in the germline V gene. V was shortened by 2 bases and J by 5 bases, with 10 bases between the two germline ends. The CDR3 here is CASSLRGGTEAFF. In DNA, the CDR3 is TGCGCCAGCAGCTTACGCGGAGGAACTGAAGCTTTCTTT.

The DNA of the CDR3 is TGTGCCAGCAGCAGACGCCCAGAATCTAATCAGCCCCAGCATTTT. It yields the protein CASSRRPESNQPQHF. J is TRBJ1-5 and V is TRBV11-2; D is uncertain. The CDR3 is made up of 15 amino acids. Germline-derived CDR1 and CDR2 are SGHAT and FQNNGV. V lost 5 bases, J lost 4 bases, and 15 bases lay in between. The full variable domain, rest sourced from reference TRBV11-2 and TRBJ1-5, is EAGVAQSPRYKIIEKRQSVAFWCNPISGHATLYWYQQILGQGPKLLIQFQNNGVVDDSQLPKDRFSAERLKGVDSTLKIQPAKLEDSAVYLCASSRRPESNQPQHFGDGTRLSIL.

The chain joins TRBV18 to TRBJ1-1; the D gene is possibly TRBD1 (5 bases). V was cut by 4 bases and J by 0 bases, with 15 bases left in between. Germline CDR1 KGHSH, CDR2 LQKENI. The CDR3 loop spans 16 amino acids. The CDR3 here is CASSLMGPMMNTEAFF. The CDR3 bases are TGTGCCAGCTCACTTATGGGACCGATGATGAACACTGAAGCTTTCTTT.

The chain employs TRBV5-6 and TRBJ2-1, with D maybe TRBD1 (7 bases). Trimming shortened V by 4 bases and J by 13 bases, and 21 bases separated the two germline ends. Germline assignment: CDR1 SGHDT and CDR2 YYEEEE. The CDR3 spans 14 residues. CDR3 coding DNA: TGTGCCAGCAGCGCACGGACCCAGCAGGGGGGTCAGTTCTTC. It is translated as CASSARTQQGGQFF.

This chain links TRBV7-9 with TRBJ2-7, with 7 bases aligning to TRBD1. This CDR3 contains 17 residues. Germline-derived CDR1 and CDR2 are SEHNR and FQNEAQ (reference sequence). After removal of 6 bases from V and 2 bases from J, the junction contained 16 bases not matched to a gene. The CDR3 region has the DNA TGTGCCAGCAGGCGGCCGGGACAGCTCTATAAACCCTACGAGCAGTACTTC. This gives the protein CASRRPGQLYKPYEQYF.

This clone turned up a few times. The J gene is TRBJ1-2, the V gene TRBV11-2; TRBD1 agrees at 8 bases. After removal of 1 base from V and 5 bases from J, the junction contained 6 bases not matched to a gene. The CDR3 extends over 15 amino acids. Germline lookup yields CDR1 SGHAT and CDR2 FQNNGV. This chain's CDR3 is CASSLAGQGSYGYTF. The CDR3 DNA reads TGTGCCAGCAGCTTAGCCGGACAGGGATCTTATGGCTACACCTTC.

The chain joins TRBV6-1 to TRBJ1-3; D is ambiguous. Germline V gives CDR1 MNHNS, CDR2 SASEGT. The CDR3 covers 11 residues. Trimming cost V 5 bases and J 4 bases, with 3 bases left between them. The CDR3 DNA follows: TGTGCCAGCAGTTACGGAAACACCATATATTTT. Translating gives CASSYGNTIYF.

This clone was seen only once. The V call is TRBV11-2, the J call TRBJ1-3, with D perhaps matching TRBD1 (5 bases). This CDR3 contains 14 residues. V lost 5 bases and J lost 4, with 12 bases in between. Looked up from germline, CDR1 is SGHAT and CDR2 is FQNNGV. CDR3 protein: CASSGRPGGNTIYF. For the CDR3, the DNA is TGTGCCAGCAGCGGCCGCCCAGGGGGAAACACCATATATTTT.

In this sample, this clone turned up a few times. The rearrangement links TRBV11-2 to TRBJ1-2, with D unresolved. V gave up 4 bases and J gave up 7 bases, with 13 bases separating them. The CDR3 has 13 amino acids. The germline V gene encodes CDR1 SGHAT and CDR2 FQNNGV. The CDR3 protein is CASSSDLRAGYTF. CDR3 bases: TGTGCCAGCAGCTCCGACCTTCGGGCTGGCTACACCTTC.

The V gene is TRBV7-9, the J gene TRBJ2-5; a weak D match, TRBD2 (6 bases). The end of the DNA is better explained by TRBJ2-7, so the J call may be wrong. The CDR3 has 15 amino acids. Germline V lookup: CDR1 SEHNR, CDR2 FQNEAQ (reference sequence). CDR3 in amino acids: CASSSFGTDAYEQYF. CDR3 in DNA: TGTGCCAGCAGCTCCTTCGGGACTGATGCCTACGAGCAGTACTTC.

The rearrangement uses TRBV5-1 and TRBJ2-5, with 8 bases aligning to TRBD1. Per germline, CDR1 SGHRS and CDR2 YFSETQ. V gave up 4 bases and J gave up 5 bases; unmatched junction bases: 7. The CDR3 is made up of 14 amino acids. The CDR3 here is CASSLGQDRETQYF. CDR3 coding DNA: TGCGCCAGCAGCCTGGGACAGGATCGGGAGACCCAGTACTTC.

The rearrangement links TRBV2 to TRBJ2-1; 10 bases are a match to TRBD2. J lost 5 bases, V lost 7 bases, and 8 bases had no gene match. Germline V gives CDR1 SNHLY, CDR2 FYNNEI. CDR3 length equals 15 residues. The CDR3 spells CASTPRLAGDNEQFF. The CDR3 nucleotides read TGTGCCAGCACCCCCCGGCTAGCGGGAGACAATGAGCAGTTCTTC.